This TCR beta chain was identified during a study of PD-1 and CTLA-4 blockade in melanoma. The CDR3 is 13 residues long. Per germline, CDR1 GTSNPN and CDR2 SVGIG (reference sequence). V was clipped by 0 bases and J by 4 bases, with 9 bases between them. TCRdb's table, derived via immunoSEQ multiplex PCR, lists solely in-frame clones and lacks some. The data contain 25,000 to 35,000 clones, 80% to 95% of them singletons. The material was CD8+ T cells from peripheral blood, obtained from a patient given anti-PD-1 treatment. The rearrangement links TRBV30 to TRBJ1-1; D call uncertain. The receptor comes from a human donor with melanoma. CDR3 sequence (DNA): TGTGCCTGGAGTGTAACGGGCAGCACTGAAGCTTTCTTT. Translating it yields CAWSVTGSTEAFF. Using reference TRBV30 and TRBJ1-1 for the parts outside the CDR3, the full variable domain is SQTIHQWPATLVQPVGSPLSLECTVEGTSNPNLYWYRQAAGRGLQLLFYSVGIGQISSEVPQNLSASRPQDRQFILSSKKLLLSDSGFYLCAWSVTGSTEAFFGQGTRLTVV.